This entry lists 27 T cell receptor beta chains sequenced from one sample in a study of blood T cell repertoires in COVID-19. TCRdb's copy holds only in-frame clones and misses some; the assay was immunoSEQ multiplex PCR. In the table there are 300,000 to 400,000 clones, approximately 90% of which are singletons. Material: PBMCs or T cells enriched from blood (not recorded which). The receptors shown here come from a man aged 18 to 30 who had recovered from COVID-19.

The chain is built from TRBV10-3 and TRBJ2-5; D perhaps matches TRBD1 (6 bases). Germline-derived CDR1 and CDR2 are ENHRY and SYGVKD. The length of the CDR3 is 14 residues. V lost 2 bases and J lost 7, with 14 bases in between. The CDR3 protein is CAISEPRDIRTQYF. Here the CDR3 DNA reads TGTGCCATCAGTGAGCCCCGGGACATCCGGACCCAGTACTTC.

The chain joins TRBV5-4 to TRBJ2-5, with TRBD2 matching over 14 bases. CDR1 and CDR2 (germline): SGHNT, YYREEE (reference sequence). CDR3 length equals 15 residues. V lost 3 bases and J lost 4; bases outside the gene matches: 2. CDR3 sequence (DNA): TGTGCCAGCAGCTCCGGACTAGCGGGAGGAGAGACCCAGTACTTC. Residues: CASSSGLAGGETQYF. The full variable domain, with the rest looked up from reference TRBV5-4 and TRBJ2-5, is ETGVTQSPTHLIKTRGQQVTLRCSSQSGHNTVSWYQQALGQGPQFIFQYYREEENGRGNFPPRFSGLQFPNYSSELNVNALELDDSALYLCASSSGLAGGETQYFGPGTRLLVL.

The rearrangement links TRBV2 to TRBJ2-1; D is ambiguous. The CDR3 spans 13 residues. In germline, CDR1 is SNHLY, CDR2 FYNNEI. Trimming left V 0 bases short and J 9 bases short, with 9 bases between. The CDR3 nucleotides read TGTGCCAGCAGTGAAGCAGAACTTACTGAGCAGTTCTTC. Translation gives CASSEAELTEQFF.

The chain joins TRBV3-1 (or the pseudogene TRBV3-2) to TRBJ2-3, with D maybe TRBD2 (7 bases). CDR1 and CDR2 (germline): LGHDT, YNNKEL (reference sequence). The CDR3 extends over 14 amino acids. Trimming shortened V by 0 bases and J by 8 bases, and 12 bases separated the two germline ends. CDR3 residues: CASSQDRGGGTQYF. The CDR3 nucleotides are TGTGCCAGCAGCCAAGATCGGGGAGGGGGTACGCAGTATTTT.

This chain joins TRBV5-5 and TRBJ1-5; TRBD1 matches 10 bases. V shed 2 bases and J 7 bases; nucleotides not matched to a gene: 6. Germline-derived CDR1 and CDR2 are SGHKS and YYEKEE (reference sequence). The CDR3 covers 15 residues. CDR3 nucleotide sequence: TGTGCCAGCAGCTTCCGACAGGGGGCAAACCAGCCCCAGCATTTT. Amino acids: CASSFRQGANQPQHF.

V usage is TRBV6-5 and J usage is TRBJ1-1, with TRBD1 as a possible D gene (6 bases). The CDR3 has 14 residues. V shed 6 bases and J shed 1 base, with 12 bases lying between them. The germline CDR1 and CDR2 sequences are MNHEY and SVGAGI. Here the CDR3 reads CASSSGHKNTEAFF. The CDR3 coding sequence is TGTGCCAGCAGCTCGGGACACAAGAACACTGAAGCTTTCTTT.

This chain connects TRBV21-1 to TRBJ1-3. TRBV21-1 is reported as a pseudogene. There are 15 residues in the CDR3. The CDR3 nucleotides read TGTGCCAGCAGCCCTCGAACTAGGTCCCGAAACACCATATATTTT. Translating gives CASSPRTRSRNTIYF.

V is TRBV12-3 or TRBV12-4 and J is TRBJ2-5, with D uncertain. The CDR3 contains 13 residues. Deletions cut 8 bases from V and 7 bases from J, with 17 bases between. This CDR3 reads CASSPGYLATQYF. In DNA form, the CDR3 reads TGTGCCAGCTCTCCTGGCTATTTAGCGACCCAGTACTTC.

The chain combines TRBV27 with TRBJ2-5, with D possibly being TRBD2 (7 bases). CDR3 length: 13 residues. The ends were cut back, 8 bases at V and 1 base at J, with 11 bases in the middle. The germline gives CDR1 MNHEY, CDR2 SMNVEV (reference sequence). Here the CDR3 reads CASRRGLQETQYF. The DNA for the CDR3 is TGTGCCAGCCGGCGGGGGCTCCAAGAGACCCAGTACTTC.

The V call is TRBV4-2, the J call TRBJ2-7, with D maybe TRBD1 (5 bases). This CDR3 has 14 residues. With 2 bases removed from V and 3 bases from J, the gap between germline ends came to 11 bases. CDR1 and CDR2 from the germline V gene are LGHNA and YNFKEQ. CDR3 DNA: TGTGCCAGCAGCCAACAGGGTCCTGGCTACGAGCAGTACTTC. The encoded protein is CASSQQGPGYEQYF.

J is TRBJ2-1 and V is TRBV27, with a tentative D call TRBD1 (5 bases). This CDR3 region has 16 residues. Trimming shortened V by 4 bases and J by 12 bases, and 25 bases separated the two germline ends. The germline V gene encodes CDR1 MNHEY and CDR2 SMNVEV (reference sequence). The CDR3 DNA follows: TGTGCCAGCAGTTATACAGGACCCTCAGGGCCTCCAAGGCAGTTCTTC. It specifies CASSYTGPSGPPRQFF.

This clone was seen only once. The chain couples TRBV6-5 to TRBJ1-1; 10 bases align to TRBD1. The germline V gene has CDR1 MNHEY and CDR2 SVGAGI. This CDR3 region has 14 residues. J gave up 6 bases and V 6 bases, and 7 bases lay outside the gene matches. The CDR3 spells CASRTGTGEPEAFF. CDR3 nucleotides: TGTGCCAGCAGGACCGGGACAGGGGAACCTGAAGCTTTCTTT.

The chain recombines TRBV24-1 with TRBJ2-5; 10 bases are a match to TRBD2. The CDR3 length is 19 residues. V shed 4 bases, J shed 5 bases, and the junction held 18 bases outside the gene matches. From germline, CDR1 is KGHDR and CDR2 SFDVKD. Here the CDR3 DNA reads TGTGCCACCAGTGACCCTCTAGCGGGAGAGGTAATTGGGATGGAGACCCAGTACTTC. It is translated as CATSDPLAGEVIGMETQYF.

This chain connects TRBV4-1 to TRBJ1-2; no reliable D call. CDR1 and CDR2 (germline): MGHRA, YSYEKL. The CDR3 covers 14 residues. Trimming took off 2 bases at V and 2 bases at J, with 9 bases between the two ends. CDR3 DNA sequence: TGCGCCAGCAGCCAATACCGGGAGAACTATGGCTACACCTTC. Protein product: CASSQYRENYGYTF.

Only one count was recorded for this clone. The rearrangement uses TRBV5-4 and TRBJ2-1, with 15 positions matching TRBD2. V shed 3 bases and J 4 bases; nucleotides not matched to a gene: 11. CDR3 length equals 19 residues. Per germline, CDR1 SGHNT and CDR2 YYREEE (reference sequence). The CDR3 coding sequence is TGTGCCAGCAGCTACGGGACTAGCGGGGGGATGATAGGTTACAATGAGCAGTTCTTC. It yields the protein CASSYGTSGGMIGYNEQFF.

The chain uses TRBV10-1 and TRBJ2-3, with a tentative D call TRBD1 (5 bases). V was clipped by 3 bases and J by 3 bases, with 10 bases between them. The CDR3 runs 14 residues. Per the germline V gene, CDR1 is WNHNN and CDR2 is SYGVQD (reference sequence). The CDR3: CASSDGAGTDTQYF. DNA for the CDR3: TGCGCCAGCAGTGACGGAGCAGGGACAGATACGCAGTATTTT.

This chain connects TRBV4-1 to TRBJ2-3, with D possibly matching TRBD1 (7 bases). This CDR3 comprises 14 residues. Between the trimmed V and J ends, which lost 0 bases and 4 bases, there was a span of 8 bases. The germline CDR1 and CDR2 sequences are MGHRA and YSYEKL. CDR3 sequence: CASSQDRGADTQYF. DNA for the CDR3: TGCGCCAGCAGCCAAGACAGGGGGGCAGATACGCAGTATTTT.

In this sample, this clone turned up once. V is TRBV18 and J is TRBJ1-2; D is ambiguous. This CDR3 comprises 13 residues. CDR1 is KGHSH and CDR2 is LQKENI in the germline V gene. The V gene lost 3 bases and the J gene lost 7 bases, with 12 bases spanning the gap. The CDR3, as DNA: TGTGCCAGCTCACCCCAGAACGAGGGTGGCTACACCTTC. Residues: CASSPQNEGGYTF.

V and J are TRBV5-5 and TRBJ2-7, with TRBD1 as a possible D gene (5 bases). V was clipped by 0 bases and J by 5 bases, with 15 bases between them. The CDR3 extends over 15 amino acids. Germline CDR1 is SGHKS and CDR2 is YYEKEE (reference sequence). CDR3 region: CASSLADFSRDEQYF. The DNA for the CDR3 is TGTGCCAGCAGCTTGGCCGATTTTTCCAGGGACGAGCAGTACTTC.

There are a few counts of this clone. This chain links TRBV5-1 with TRBJ2-1; 10 bases are shared with TRBD2. Germline CDR1 SGHRS, CDR2 YFSETQ. V lost 4 bases, J lost 2 bases, and 6 bases stayed unmatched. This CDR3 spans 16 amino acids. CDR3 loop: CASSRVLAGAYNEQFF. CDR3 DNA sequence: TGCGCCAGCAGCCGCGTTCTAGCGGGGGCCTACAATGAGCAGTTCTTC.

V and J are TRBV6-2 or TRBV6-3 and TRBJ2-5; 9 positions match TRBD2. From germline, CDR1 is MNHEY and CDR2 SVGEGT. The CDR3 loop spans 17 amino acids. Trimming removed 4 bases from V and 5 bases from J; junction bases left unmatched: 14. The CDR3 spells CASSSVAGVGMGETQYF. DNA of the CDR3: TGTGCCAGCAGTTCTGTAGCGGGAGTGGGGATGGGGGAGACCCAGTACTTC.

V is TRBV5-4 and J is TRBJ2-4; D may be TRBD1 (6 bases). V was cut by 3 bases and J by 7 bases, with 14 bases left in between. In germline, CDR1 is SGHNT, CDR2 YYREEE (reference sequence). This CDR3 contains 14 residues. CDR3 nucleotide sequence: TGTGCCAGCAGCTGGGACACTAATGCGAACATTCAGTACTTC. This gives the protein CASSWDTNANIQYF.

In this sample, this clone turned up a few times. The V gene is TRBV28, the J gene TRBJ1-3; no clear D. This CDR3 has 16 residues. The V and J ends lost 6 bases and 0 bases respectively, with 15 bases between them. The germline V gene has CDR1 MDHEN and CDR2 SYDVKM. The CDR3 DNA follows: TGTGCCAGCAGCCCCGTGGGTCGGGGCTCTGGAAACACCATATATTTT. This codes for CASSPVGRGSGNTIYF.

The chain is built from TRBV5-1 and TRBJ2-3; possible D gene TRBD1, 5 bases. With 4 bases removed from V and 4 bases from J, the gap between germline ends came to 16 bases. Germline CDR1 is SGHRS and CDR2 is YFSETQ. There are 15 residues in the CDR3. The CDR3 is CASSQDRQYADTQYF. In DNA form, the CDR3 reads TGCGCCAGCAGCCAGGACCGACAGTACGCAGATACGCAGTATTTT.

The V call is TRBV29-1, the J call TRBJ2-7; 7 bases line up with TRBD1. The CDR3 is 11 amino acids. The J segment lost 7 bases and the V segment lost 4 bases, leaving 4 bases of the junction unmatched. CDR1 SQVTM and CDR2 ANQGSEA come from the germline V gene. The chain's CDR3 is CSVVGQVEQYF. The CDR3 nucleotides read TGCAGCGTTGTAGGACAGGTAGAGCAGTACTTC.

This CDR3 reads CASSSDRMGYRYTF. The CDR3 DNA follows: TGTGCCAGCAGCTCCGACAGGATGGGTTATCGCTACACCTTC. The rearrangement links TRBV7-8 to TRBJ1-2; tentatively, D is TRBD1 (6 bases). This CDR3 has 14 residues. Germline CDR1 SGHVS, CDR2 FQNEAQ. V lost 4 bases to trimming and J lost 9 bases, with 18 bases between them.

The chain uses TRBV28 and TRBJ1-2, with 10 bases lining up with TRBD1. In germline, CDR1 is MDHEN, CDR2 SYDVKM. The CDR3 is 14 residues long. Trimming at V came to 5 bases and at J to 5 bases, leaving 5 bases not matched to a gene. DNA of the CDR3: TGTGCCAGCAGTCGGGACAGGGGAGTGTATGGCTACACCTTC. Amino acids: CASSRDRGVYGYTF.